Shown below are 10 T cell receptor beta chains from a single sample sequenced in a study of high-grade serous ovarian cancer treatment subgroups. Repertoires were generated with immunoSEQ multiplex PCR, while TCRdb's copy carries only in-frame clones and drops some. The data hold some 20,000 clones, with around 72% observed a single time. The tumor samples were collected prior to definitive surgery or chemotherapy. Material: tumor tissue. Receptor source: a human donor with high-grade serous ovarian cancer.

This rearrangement joins TRBV5-1 to TRBJ2-2; TRBD2 agrees at 11 bases. This CDR3 has 16 amino acids. V shed 4 bases and J 2 bases; nucleotides not matched to a gene: 4. From germline, CDR1 is SGHRS and CDR2 YFSETQ. The CDR3 bases are TGCGCCAGCAGCAAACTAGCGGGAGATAACACCGGGGAGCTGTTTTTT. It translates to CASSKLAGDNTGELFF.

The chain carries TRBV19 and TRBJ2-7, with 7 bases aligning to TRBD1. The trim removed 5 bases at V and 3 bases at J, leaving 4 bases unmatched. CDR1 and CDR2 from the germline V gene are LNHDA and SQIVND (reference sequence). There are 13 residues in the CDR3. CDR3 bases: TGTGCCAGTAGTTGGGACAGAGGCTACGAGCAGTACTTC. Protein: CASSWDRGYEQYF.

V is TRBV5-6 and J is TRBJ2-5, with 15 nucleotides matching TRBD2. There are 18 residues in the CDR3. V was pared by 6 bases and J by 4 bases, with 13 bases of the junction left unmatched. Germline V lookup: CDR1 SGHDT, CDR2 YYEEEE. The CDR3 is CASTLQGLAGGDGETQYF. The DNA of the CDR3 is TGTGCCAGCACCCTCCAAGGACTAGCGGGAGGGGACGGAGAGACCCAGTACTTC.

The chain has TRBV7-2 and TRBJ2-4, with D possibly TRBD1 on 6 matching bases. CDR3 length: 15 residues. The ends were cut back, 4 bases at V and 7 bases at J, with 17 bases in the middle. CDR1 and CDR2 from the germline V gene are SGHTA and FQGNSA. The CDR3 DNA reads as TGTGCCAGCAGCTCTTACTCTAGGGGGAGTAACATTCAGTACTTC. Residues: CASSSYSRGSNIQYF.

The chain employs TRBV9 and TRBJ1-5, with D possibly being TRBD1 (6 bases). The CDR3 is 17 amino acids. Germline lookup yields CDR1 SGDLS and CDR2 YYNGEE. The V end was cut by 4 bases, the J end by 7 bases, with 24 bases between. In DNA form, the CDR3 reads TGTGCCAGCAGCCTAACCGAGGCAGGGGAAAGGAACCAGCCCCAGCATTTT. Encoded protein: CASSLTEAGERNQPQHF.

This clone was seen once. The chain employs TRBV7-8 and TRBJ1-2; D might be TRBD1 (5 bases). The CDR3 is 13 amino acids. Per the germline V gene, CDR1 is SGHVS and CDR2 is FQNEAQ. V dropped 4 bases and J dropped 8 bases, with 14 bases sitting between them. The CDR3 sequence: CASSSGAGVGYTF. The CDR3 DNA follows: TGTGCCAGCAGCTCAGGAGCGGGGGTCGGCTACACCTTC.

CDR3 nucleotide sequence: TGTGCCAGCAGTTACTACCCAGGGGGTAAACCAGATACGCAGTATTTT. Protein product: CASSYYPGGKPDTQYF. The chain uses TRBV6-6 and TRBJ2-3; 7 bases match TRBD1. There are 16 residues in the CDR3. Trimming at V came to 1 base and at J to 4 bases, leaving 8 bases not matched to a gene. Germline V CDR1 and CDR2: MNHNY, SVGAGI (reference sequence).

This chain uses TRBV7-9 with TRBJ2-7, with 9 bases matching TRBD2. CDR3 length: 15 residues. Germline CDR1 and CDR2: SEHNR and FQNEAQ (reference sequence). J lost 2 bases, V lost 7 bases, and 9 bases had no gene match. The CDR3 DNA follows: TGTGCCAGCATGGTACAGGCGGGAGGGCCCTACGAGCAGTACTTC. Its translation is CASMVQAGGPYEQYF.

The chain uses TRBV15 and TRBJ1-5, with a tentative D call TRBD1 (6 bases). Germline V CDR1 and CDR2: LNHNV, YYDKDF (reference sequence). V was trimmed by 3 bases and J by 9 bases, leaving 18 bases between them. The CDR3 covers 15 residues. The CDR3 sequence: CATSREGDTLTPQHF. The CDR3 DNA follows: TGTGCCACCAGCAGGGAAGGGGACACCCTAACGCCCCAGCATTTT. Variable domain in full (rest from reference TRBV15 and TRBJ1-5): DAMVIQNPRYQVTQFGKPVTLSCSQTLNHNVMYWYQQKSSQAPKLLFHYYDKDFNNEADTPDNFQSRRPNTSFCFLDIRSPGLGDTAMYLCATSREGDTLTPQHFGDGTRLSIL.

This clone has just a few counts. This chain uses TRBV27 with TRBJ1-4; possible D gene TRBD1, 5 bases. V lost 7 bases to trimming and J lost 5 bases, with 14 bases between them. The CDR3 loop spans 14 amino acids. In germline, CDR1 is MNHEY, CDR2 SMNVEV (reference sequence). The CDR3 sequence: CASTTGFRNEKLFF. The CDR3 DNA reads as TGTGCCAGCACCACAGGTTTTAGGAATGAAAAACTGTTTTTT.